This T cell receptor beta chain is drawn from a study of CD8 T cells in Susac syndrome (dated by TCRdb to about 2019). At the level of the whole study: Repertoire sequencing was used to test whether CD8+ T cell activation and differentiation in Susac syndrome was antigen driven. The clonality of the CD8+ T cell repertoire was compared across 12 healthy donors, roughly 14 Susac syndrome patients and 15 multiple sclerosis patients. Study-level results and caveats: The study acknowledged that relatively few individuals were included in the TCR sequencing and HLA analysis.

Sequences SNHLY (CDR1) and FYNNEI (CDR2) are obtained from the germline V gene. Cut back by 7 bases and 0 bases, the V and J ends lie 14 bases apart. Including the terminal cysteine and phenylalanine, the CDR3 comprises 15 residues. CDR3 DNA only is kept here, 45 bases in frame from base 1. High-throughput TCR beta sequencing profiled peripheral blood CD8+ and CD4+ T cells from healthy donors, Susac syndrome patients and multiple sclerosis patients. Healthy donors were included as age- and sex-matched controls. Bulk CD8+ and CD4+ T cells were purified by magnetic negative isolation, while CD8+ TEMRA cells were enriched using FACS. Blood was collected in EDTA tubes and processed within 24 hours, with PBMCs isolated through density gradient centrifugation. PBMCs destined for TCR sequencing were cryopreserved in liquid nitrogen and later thawed in a 37 °C water bath. Purity of sorted or isolated CD4+, CD8+ and CD8+ TEMRA cells was at least 90%.

RNA was extracted with the RNeasy kit and roughly 0.45 to 1 ug was reverse transcribed using random hexamers. The immunoSEQ multiplex PCR assay, which covers 54 Vbeta and 13 Jbeta segments, was used to amplify TCR beta CDR3 regions. Bias from PCR amplification was corrected by using a synthetic template baseline for primer optimization and for computational correction. The authors' pipeline ran thus. Only productive sequences were kept, with reads annotated to V, D and J genes according to IMGT and analyzed in immunoSEQ Analyzer. To calculate clonality, Shannon entropy was normalized by log2 of the number of productive unique sequences and then subtracted from one. Public and private clones were assessed among the 100 most prevalent clones of each patient and control. Clones were defined as Susac-specific if absent from the healthy and MS cohorts, from 1052 published viral clones and from other ImmuneACCESS disease sequences. The raw public reads went through TCRdb reprocessing: fastp at Q25, MiXCR clone calling, in-frame beta chains kept. Rows with a matching CDR3 protein are joined into one entry that keeps the most common DNA and genes. What appears here as the V and J calls and clone size reflects TCRdb's work, not the paper's. In this sample the table shows tens of thousands of distinct CDR3 sequences, around 94% of which occur a single time. Roughly 0.24% of the sample is taken by the ten largest.

In regard to this clonotype: It lacks a known antigen. Base qualities are not at hand, and no much larger clone is one base apart.

This receptor was obtained from a human donor in good health. The receptor chain draws on TRBV2 and TRBJ2-3; TRBD2 is a weak D gene call, 7 bases matching. What was sequenced was CD8+ T cells from PBMCs. The CDR3 here reads CASTNPGGSTDTQYF. In nucleotides, the sequence is TGTGCCAGCACAAACCCGGGGGGCAGCACAGATACGCAGTATTTT.